The clone carrying this T cell receptor (beta chain) rates as medium-sized. This entry belongs to a study of blood T cell repertoires in COVID-19. For the study at large: Acute and convalescent COVID-19 samples came from the United States, Italy and Spain. Sources were T cells, B-cell-depleted T cells, or PBMCs; the material itself was cDNA or gDNA.

Study processing details: Reference gene primer amplification gave estimated nucleated cell counts. Method: immunoSEQ multiplex PCR; TCRdb's copy keeps in-frame clones and lacks some. V and J calls and clone size are given by that table; D and trimming were obtained from the DNA. Of over 65,000 clones in the sample, around 90% were seen once. Sequencing input: peripheral blood. The TCR comes from a man aged 45-60 years with active COVID-19.

In DNA, the CDR3 is TGTGCCAGCAGCTTGGACACAGGGGTCACCGGGGAGCTGTTTTTT. This encodes CASSLDTGVTGELFF. This chain connects TRBV5-4 to TRBJ2-2, with TRBD1 matching over 7 bases. This CDR3 comprises 15 residues. Germline V gene data show CDR1 as SGHNT and CDR2 as YYREEE (reference sequence). J lost 4 bases, V lost 0 bases, and 3 bases had no gene match.